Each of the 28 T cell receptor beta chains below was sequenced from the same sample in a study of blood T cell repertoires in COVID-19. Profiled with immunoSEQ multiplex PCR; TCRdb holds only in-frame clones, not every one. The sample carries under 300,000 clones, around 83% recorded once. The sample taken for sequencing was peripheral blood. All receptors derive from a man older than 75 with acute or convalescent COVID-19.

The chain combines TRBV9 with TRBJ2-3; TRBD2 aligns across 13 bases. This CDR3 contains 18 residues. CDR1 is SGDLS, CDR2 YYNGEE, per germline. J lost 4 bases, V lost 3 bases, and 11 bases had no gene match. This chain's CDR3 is CASSGTSGSVSIPDTQYF. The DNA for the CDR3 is TGTGCCAGCAGCGGGACTAGCGGGAGTGTCTCCATCCCAGATACGCAGTATTTT.

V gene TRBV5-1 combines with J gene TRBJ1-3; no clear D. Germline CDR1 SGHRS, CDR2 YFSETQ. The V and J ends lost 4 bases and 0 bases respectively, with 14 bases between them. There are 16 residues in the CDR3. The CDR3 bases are TGCGCCAGCAGCGAACTAGGCCCGAGCTCTGGAAACACCATATATTTT. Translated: CASSELGPSSGNTIYF.

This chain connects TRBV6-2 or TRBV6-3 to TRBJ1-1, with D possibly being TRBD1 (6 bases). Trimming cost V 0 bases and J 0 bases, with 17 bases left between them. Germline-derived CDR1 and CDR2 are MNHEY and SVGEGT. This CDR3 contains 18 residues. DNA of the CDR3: TGTGCCAGCAGTTACTCGACAGGCAAAGACCCCATGAACACTGAAGCTTTCTTT. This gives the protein CASSYSTGKDPMNTEAFF.

CDR3 sequence: CASSGAVANYGYTF. CDR3 coding DNA: TGTGCCAGCAGTGGGGCAGTAGCTAACTATGGCTACACCTTC. The V and J genes are TRBV2 and TRBJ1-2; D remains unclear. Germline CDR1 reads SNHLY; CDR2 reads FYNNEI. V lost 4 bases and J lost 0, with 9 bases in between. CDR3 length: 14 amino acids.

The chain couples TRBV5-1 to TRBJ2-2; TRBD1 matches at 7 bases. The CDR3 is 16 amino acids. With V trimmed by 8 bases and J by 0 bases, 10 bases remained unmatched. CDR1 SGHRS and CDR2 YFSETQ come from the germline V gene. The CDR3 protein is CARPFTGVPNTGELFF. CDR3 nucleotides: TGCGCCAGACCATTTACAGGGGTGCCGAACACCGGGGAGCTGTTTTTT. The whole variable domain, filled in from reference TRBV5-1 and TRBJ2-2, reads KAGVTQTPRYLIKTRGQQVTLSCSPISGHRSVSWYQQTPGQGLQFLFEYFSETQRNKGNFPGRFSGRQFSNSRSEMNVSTLELGDSALYLCARPFTGVPNTGELFFGEGSRLTVL.

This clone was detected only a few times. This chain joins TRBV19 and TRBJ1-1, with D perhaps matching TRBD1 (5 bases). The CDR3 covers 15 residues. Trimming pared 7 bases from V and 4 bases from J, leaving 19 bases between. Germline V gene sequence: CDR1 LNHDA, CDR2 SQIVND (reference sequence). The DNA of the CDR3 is TGTGCCAGTATTCCTAAGGGGCTGGGAAGCACTGAAGCTTTCTTT. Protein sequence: CASIPKGLGSTEAFF.

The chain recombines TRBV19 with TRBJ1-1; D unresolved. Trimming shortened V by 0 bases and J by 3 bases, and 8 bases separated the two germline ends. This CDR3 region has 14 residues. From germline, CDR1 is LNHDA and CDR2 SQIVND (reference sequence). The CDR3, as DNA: TGTGCCAGTAGTATAGAACTGGGCGACACTGAAGCTTTCTTT. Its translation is CASSIELGDTEAFF.

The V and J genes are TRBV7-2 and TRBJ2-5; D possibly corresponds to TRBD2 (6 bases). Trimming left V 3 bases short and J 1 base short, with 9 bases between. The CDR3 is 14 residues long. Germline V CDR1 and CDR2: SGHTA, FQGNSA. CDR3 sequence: CASSLGLPQETQYF. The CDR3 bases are TGTGCCAGCAGCTTGGGACTCCCCCAAGAGACCCAGTACTTC.

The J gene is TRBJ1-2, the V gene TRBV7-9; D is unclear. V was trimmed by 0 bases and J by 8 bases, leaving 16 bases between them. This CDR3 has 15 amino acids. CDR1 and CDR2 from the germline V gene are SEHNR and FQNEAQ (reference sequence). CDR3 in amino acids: CASSLAPLASEGYTF. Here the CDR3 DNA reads TGTGCCAGCAGCTTAGCGCCCCTCGCCTCTGAGGGCTACACCTTC.

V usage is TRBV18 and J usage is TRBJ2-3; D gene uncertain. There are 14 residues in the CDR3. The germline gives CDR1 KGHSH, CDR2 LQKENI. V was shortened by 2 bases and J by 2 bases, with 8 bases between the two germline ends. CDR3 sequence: CASSPGQHTDTQYF. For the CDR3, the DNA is TGTGCCAGCTCACCAGGGCAGCACACAGATACGCAGTATTTT.

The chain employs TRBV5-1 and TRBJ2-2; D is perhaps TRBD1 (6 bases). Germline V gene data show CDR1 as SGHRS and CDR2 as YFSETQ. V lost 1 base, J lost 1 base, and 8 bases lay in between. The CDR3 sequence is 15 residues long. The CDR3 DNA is TGCGCCAGCAGCTTGCGGACAGAGAACACCGGGGAGCTGTTTTTT. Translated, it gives CASSLRTENTGELFF.

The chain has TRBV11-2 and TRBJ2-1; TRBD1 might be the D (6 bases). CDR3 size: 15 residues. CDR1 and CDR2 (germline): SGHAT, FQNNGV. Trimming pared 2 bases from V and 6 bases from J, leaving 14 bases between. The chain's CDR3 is CASSLSRGFSNEQFF. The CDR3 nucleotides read TGTGCCAGCAGCTTATCAAGGGGGTTTAGCAATGAGCAGTTCTTC.

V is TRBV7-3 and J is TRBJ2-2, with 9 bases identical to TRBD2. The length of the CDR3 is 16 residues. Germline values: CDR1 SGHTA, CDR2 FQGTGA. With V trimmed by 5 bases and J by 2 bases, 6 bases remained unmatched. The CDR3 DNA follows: TGTGCCAGCAGCCAAAGACTAGCGGTAAACACCGGGGAGCTGTTTTTT. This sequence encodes CASSQRLAVNTGELFF.

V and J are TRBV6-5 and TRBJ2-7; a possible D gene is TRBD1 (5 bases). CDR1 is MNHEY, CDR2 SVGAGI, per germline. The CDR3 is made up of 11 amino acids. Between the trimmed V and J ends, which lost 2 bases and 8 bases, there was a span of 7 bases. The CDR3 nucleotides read TGTGCCAGCAGTTACCCAGGGCAGCAGTACTTC. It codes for CASSYPGQQYF.

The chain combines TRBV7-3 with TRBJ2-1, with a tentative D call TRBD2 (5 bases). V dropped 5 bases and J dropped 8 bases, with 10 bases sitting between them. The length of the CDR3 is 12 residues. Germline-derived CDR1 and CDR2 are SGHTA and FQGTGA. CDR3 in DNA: TGTGCCAGCAGCCCCAGCGGCCATGAGCAGTTCTTC. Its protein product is CASSPSGHEQFF.

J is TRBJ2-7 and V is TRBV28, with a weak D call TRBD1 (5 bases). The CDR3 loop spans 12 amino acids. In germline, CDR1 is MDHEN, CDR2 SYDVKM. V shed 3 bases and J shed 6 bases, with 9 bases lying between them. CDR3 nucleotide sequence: TGTGCCAGCAGTTTCATAAGGGGCGAGCAGTACTTC. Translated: CASSFIRGEQYF.

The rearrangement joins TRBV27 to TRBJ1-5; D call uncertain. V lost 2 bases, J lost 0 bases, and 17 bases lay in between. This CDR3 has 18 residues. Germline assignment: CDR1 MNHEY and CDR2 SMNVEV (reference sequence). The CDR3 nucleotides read TGTGCCAGCAGTTTAAGGAGGGAACTTGGGGTTAGCAATCAGCCCCAGCATTTT. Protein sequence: CASSLRRELGVSNQPQHF.

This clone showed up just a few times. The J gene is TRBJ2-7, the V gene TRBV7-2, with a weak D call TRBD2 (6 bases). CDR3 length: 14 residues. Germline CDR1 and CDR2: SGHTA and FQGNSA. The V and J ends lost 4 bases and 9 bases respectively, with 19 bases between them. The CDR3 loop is CASSSTGTSLAQYF. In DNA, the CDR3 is TGTGCCAGCAGCTCGACGGGAACTAGCCTTGCGCAGTACTTC. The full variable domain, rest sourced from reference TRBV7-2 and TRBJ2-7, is GAGVSQSPSNKVTEKGKDVELRCDPISGHTALYWYRQSLGQGLEFLIYFQGNSAPDKSGLPSDRFSAERTGGSVSTLTIQRTQQEDSAVYLCASSSTGTSLAQYFGPGTRLTVT.

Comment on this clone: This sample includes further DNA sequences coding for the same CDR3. This CDR3 is CASREGQISNQPQHF. The CDR3 DNA reads as TGTGCCAGCAGAGAAGGACAGATAAGCAATCAGCCCCAGCATTTT. The chain joins TRBV27 to TRBJ1-5, with D perhaps TRBD1 (6 bases). The CDR3 spans 15 residues. Germline V CDR1 and CDR2: MNHEY, SMNVEV (reference sequence). The germline V and J ends were trimmed by 6 bases and 1 base, with 13 bases remaining between them.

The CDR3 bases are TGTGCCAGCACCAAGGGGGAGGGGCAGCGAGATACGCAGTATTTT. Amino acid sequence: CASTKGEGQRDTQYF. The chain is built from TRBV2 and TRBJ2-3; D is perhaps TRBD2 (7 bases). Germline values: CDR1 SNHLY, CDR2 FYNNEI. Trimming left V 7 bases short and J 5 bases short, with 19 bases between. CDR3 length: 15 residues.

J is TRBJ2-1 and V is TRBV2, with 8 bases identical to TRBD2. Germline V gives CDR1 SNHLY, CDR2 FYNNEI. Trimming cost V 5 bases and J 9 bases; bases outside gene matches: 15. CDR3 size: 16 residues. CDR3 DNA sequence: TGTGCCAGCAGTTCCACCAGCGGGAGAGCTGGCGGTGAGCAGTTCTTC. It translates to CASSSTSGRAGGEQFF.

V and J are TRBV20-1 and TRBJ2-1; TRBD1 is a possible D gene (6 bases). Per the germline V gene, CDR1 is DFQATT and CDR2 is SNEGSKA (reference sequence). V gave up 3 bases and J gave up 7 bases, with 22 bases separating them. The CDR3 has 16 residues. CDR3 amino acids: CSASRPPVLQGNEQFF. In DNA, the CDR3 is TGCAGTGCTAGTCGACCCCCAGTCCTCCAGGGGAATGAGCAGTTCTTC.

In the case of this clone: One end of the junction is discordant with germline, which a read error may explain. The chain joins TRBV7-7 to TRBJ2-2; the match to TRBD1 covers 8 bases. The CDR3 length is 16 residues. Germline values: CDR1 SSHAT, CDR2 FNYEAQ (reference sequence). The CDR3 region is CASSLVAGGRSGELFF. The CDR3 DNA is TGTGCTAGCAGCTTAGTGGCAGGGGGCAGGAGCGGGGAGCTGTTTTTT.

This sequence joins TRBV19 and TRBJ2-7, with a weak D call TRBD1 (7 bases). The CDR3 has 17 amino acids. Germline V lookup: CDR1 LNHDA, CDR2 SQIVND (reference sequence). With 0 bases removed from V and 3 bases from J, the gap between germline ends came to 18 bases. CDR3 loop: CASSIDLSRQGGYEQYF. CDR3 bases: TGTGCCAGTAGTATAGATTTGTCCCGACAGGGAGGCTACGAGCAGTACTTC.

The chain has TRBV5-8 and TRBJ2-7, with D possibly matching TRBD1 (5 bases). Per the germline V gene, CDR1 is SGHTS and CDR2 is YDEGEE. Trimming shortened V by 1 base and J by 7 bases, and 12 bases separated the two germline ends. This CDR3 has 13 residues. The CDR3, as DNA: TGTGCCAGCAGCTTGCGACAGTTGCGGGAGCAGTACTTC. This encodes CASSLRQLREQYF. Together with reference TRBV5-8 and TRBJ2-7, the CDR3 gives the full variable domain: EAGVTQSPTHLIKTRGQQATLRCSPISGHTSVYWYQQALGLGLQFLLWYDEGEERNRGNFPPRFSGRQFPNYSSELNVNALELEDSALYLCASSLRQLREQYFGPGTRLTVT.

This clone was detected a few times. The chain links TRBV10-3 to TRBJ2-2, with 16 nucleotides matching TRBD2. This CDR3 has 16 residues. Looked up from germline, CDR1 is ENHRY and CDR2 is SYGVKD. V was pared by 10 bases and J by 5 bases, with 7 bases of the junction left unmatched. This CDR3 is CATSGTSGRGTGELFF. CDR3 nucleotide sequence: TGTGCCACTTCCGGGACTAGCGGGAGGGGAACCGGGGAGCTGTTTTTT.

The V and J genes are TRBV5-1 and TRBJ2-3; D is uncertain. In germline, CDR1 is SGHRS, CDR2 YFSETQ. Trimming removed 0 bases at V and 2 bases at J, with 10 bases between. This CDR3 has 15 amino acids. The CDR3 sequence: CASSLAVLSTDTQYF. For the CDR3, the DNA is TGCGCCAGCAGCTTGGCGGTTCTTTCCACAGATACGCAGTATTTT.

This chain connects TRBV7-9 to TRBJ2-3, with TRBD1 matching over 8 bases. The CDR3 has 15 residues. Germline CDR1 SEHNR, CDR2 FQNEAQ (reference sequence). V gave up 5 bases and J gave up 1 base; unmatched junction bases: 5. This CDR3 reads CASSLGQGGTDTQYF. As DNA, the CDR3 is TGTGCCAGCAGCCTCGGACAGGGAGGCACAGATACGCAGTATTTT.